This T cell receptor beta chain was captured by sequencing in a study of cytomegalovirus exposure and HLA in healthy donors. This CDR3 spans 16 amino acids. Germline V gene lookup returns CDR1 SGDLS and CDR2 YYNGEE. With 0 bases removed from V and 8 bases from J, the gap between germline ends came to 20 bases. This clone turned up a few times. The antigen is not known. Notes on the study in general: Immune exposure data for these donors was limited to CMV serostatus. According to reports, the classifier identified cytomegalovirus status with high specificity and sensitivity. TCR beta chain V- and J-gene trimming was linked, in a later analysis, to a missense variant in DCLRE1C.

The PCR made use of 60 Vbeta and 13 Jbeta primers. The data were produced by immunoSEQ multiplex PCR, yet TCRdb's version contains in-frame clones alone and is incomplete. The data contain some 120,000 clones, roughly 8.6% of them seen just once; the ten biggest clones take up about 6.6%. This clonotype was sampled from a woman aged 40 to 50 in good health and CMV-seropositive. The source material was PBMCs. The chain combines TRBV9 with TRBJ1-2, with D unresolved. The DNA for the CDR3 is TGTGCCAGCAGCGTAGTTGGCAGTGGGAATGGACTCGGCTACACCTTC. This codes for CASSVVGSGNGLGYTF.